The clone carrying this T cell receptor (beta chain) was seen repeatedly, ten times or more. The CDR3 covers 11 residues. With 6 bases clipped from V and 9 bases from J, the junction kept 5 bases outside the gene matches. This sample was taken from a study of T cells in Graves' hyperthyroidism and ophthalmopathy. Regions amplified from RNA transcripts were the TCR beta CDR3 regions. Using the HTBI primer set, a first-round RT-PCR was run on the TCR CDR3. MiXCR was run by TCRdb on the multiplex PCR reads, yielding one entry per CDR3 protein. The sample carries around 380,000 distinct CDR3 sequences, approximately 13% recorded once.

The chain is built from TRBV12-3 or TRBV12-4 and TRBJ2-7, with 7 bases that match TRBD1. The receptor was isolated from a man under 40 with Graves' hyperthyroidism that later progressed to Graves' ophthalmopathy. The sample was blood. CDR3 nucleotides: TGTGCCAGCAGGACAGGGTTTCGGCAGTACTTC. This translates into CASRTGFRQYF.